This T cell receptor (beta chain) was documented in a study of T cells in Graves' hyperthyroidism and ophthalmopathy. The wider study: Sampling of peripheral blood happened at initial diagnosis, prior to any treatment. Study observations and caveats: Within blood appeared most thyroid clonotypes that had expanded above 0.001.

This clonotype was seen many times. The antigen remains unidentified. The germline V gene encodes CDR1 SGHTA and CDR2 FQGNSA. V lost 0 bases to trimming and J lost 4 bases, with 1 base between them. CDR3 length: 12 residues. RNA transcripts served as the template for amplifying TCR beta CDR3 regions. HTBI primers were used for first-round RT-PCR of the TCR CDR3. MiXCR, run by TCRdb on the multiplex PCR reads, gives a single entry per CDR3 protein. The sample has around 600,000 distinct CDR3 sequences; around 15% are singletons. Those patients with uncontrolled infection, other autoimmune disease, pregnancy or lactation were excluded. PBMCs were derived from 9.5 to 10 ml fresh peripheral blood.

The clonotype originates from a woman aged 40 to 55 with Graves' ophthalmopathy. The chain carries TRBV7-2 and TRBJ1-5; unclear D gene. Sequences were obtained from blood. CDR3 DNA sequence: TGTGCCAGCAGCTTAGCGAATCAGCCCCAGCATTTT. Amino acid sequence: CASSLANQPQHF.